This TCR beta chain was profiled in a study of cytomegalovirus exposure and HLA in healthy donors. This clone was detected only a few times. Here immunoSEQ multiplex PCR was the method, and the copy in TCRdb shows in-frame clones only, minus some. The data contain some 150,000 clones, roughly 93% of them seen just once; the ten biggest clones take up about 2%. The CDR3 has 14 residues. Germline assignment: CDR1 KGHSH and CDR2 LQKENI. The ends were cut back, 1 base at V and 2 bases at J, with 7 bases in the middle. Specimen: PBMCs. The sequence derives from a man younger than 30 in good health and CMV-seropositive. V usage is TRBV18 and J usage is TRBJ2-3; D remains unclear. CDR3 sequence (DNA): TGTGCCAGCTCACCACGCAGCGACACAGATACGCAGTATTTT. As protein: CASSPRSDTDTQYF. Full variable domain (remainder filled in from reference TRBV18 and TRBJ2-3): NAGVMQNPRHLVRRRGQEARLRCSPMKGHSHVYWYRQLPEEGLKFMVYLQKENIIDESGMPKERFSAEFPKEGPSILRIQQVVRGDSAAYFCASSPRSDTDTQYFGPGTRLTVL.